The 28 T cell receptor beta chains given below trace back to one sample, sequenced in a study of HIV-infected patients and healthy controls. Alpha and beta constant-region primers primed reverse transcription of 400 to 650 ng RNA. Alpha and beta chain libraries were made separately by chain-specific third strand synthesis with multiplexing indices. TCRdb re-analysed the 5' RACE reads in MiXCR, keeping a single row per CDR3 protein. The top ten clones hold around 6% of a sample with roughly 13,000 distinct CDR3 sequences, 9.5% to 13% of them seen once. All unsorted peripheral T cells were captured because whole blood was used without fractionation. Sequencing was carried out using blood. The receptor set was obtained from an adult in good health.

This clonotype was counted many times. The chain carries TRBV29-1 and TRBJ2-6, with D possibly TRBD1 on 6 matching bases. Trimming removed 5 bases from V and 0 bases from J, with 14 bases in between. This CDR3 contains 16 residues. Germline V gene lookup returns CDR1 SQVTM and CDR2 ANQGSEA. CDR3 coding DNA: TGCAGCGTTTTCTCGGCGGACAGCTCTGGGGCCAACGTCCTGACTTTC. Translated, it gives CSVFSADSSGANVLTF.

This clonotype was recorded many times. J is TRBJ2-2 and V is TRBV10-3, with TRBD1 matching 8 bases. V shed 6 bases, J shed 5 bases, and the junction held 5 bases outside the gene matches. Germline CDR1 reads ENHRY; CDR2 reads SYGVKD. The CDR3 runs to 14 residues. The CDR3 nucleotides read TGTGCCATCAGCGTGGGACAGGCTACCGGGGAGCTGTTTTTT. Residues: CAISVGQATGELFF.

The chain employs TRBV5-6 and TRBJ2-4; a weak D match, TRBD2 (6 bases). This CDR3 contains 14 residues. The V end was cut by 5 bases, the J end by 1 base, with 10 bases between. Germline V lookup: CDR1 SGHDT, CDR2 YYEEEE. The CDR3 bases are TGTGCCAGCAGTCCCGGAGGGGCCAAAAACATTCAGTACTTC. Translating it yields CASSPGGAKNIQYF.

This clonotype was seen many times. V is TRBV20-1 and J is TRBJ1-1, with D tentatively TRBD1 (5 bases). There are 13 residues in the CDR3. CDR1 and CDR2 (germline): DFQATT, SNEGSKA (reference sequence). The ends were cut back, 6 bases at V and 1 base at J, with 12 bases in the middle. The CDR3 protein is CSAAGRGNTEAFF. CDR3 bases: TGCAGTGCCGCGGGACGGGGGAACACTGAAGCTTTCTTT.

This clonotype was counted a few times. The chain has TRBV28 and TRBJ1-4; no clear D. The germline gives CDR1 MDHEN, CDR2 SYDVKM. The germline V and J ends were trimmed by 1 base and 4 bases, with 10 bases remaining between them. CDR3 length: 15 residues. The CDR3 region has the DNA TGTGCCAGCAGTTTATCGGGCGGCGGTAATGAAAAACTGTTTTTT. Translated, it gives CASSLSGGGNEKLFF.

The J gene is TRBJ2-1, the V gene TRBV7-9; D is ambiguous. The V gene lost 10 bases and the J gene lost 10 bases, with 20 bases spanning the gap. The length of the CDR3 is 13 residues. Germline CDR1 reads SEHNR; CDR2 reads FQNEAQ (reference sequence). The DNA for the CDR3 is TGTGCCATCCCCTCTTTGGGTTTTGGGGAGCAGTTCTTC. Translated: CAIPSLGFGEQFF.

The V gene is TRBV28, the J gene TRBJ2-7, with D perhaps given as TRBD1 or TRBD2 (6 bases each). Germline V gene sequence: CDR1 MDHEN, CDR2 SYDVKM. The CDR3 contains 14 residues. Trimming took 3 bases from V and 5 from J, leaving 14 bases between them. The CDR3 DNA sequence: TGTGCCAGCAGTTTTTGGGGGGCGCGGGACGAGCAGTACTTC. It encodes CASSFWGARDEQYF.

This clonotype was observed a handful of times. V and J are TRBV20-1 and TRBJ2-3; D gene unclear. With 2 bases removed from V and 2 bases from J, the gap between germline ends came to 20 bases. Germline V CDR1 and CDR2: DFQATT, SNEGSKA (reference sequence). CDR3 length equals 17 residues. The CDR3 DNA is TGCAGTGCTAGATCCCCGGTGCGTGGCGGTAACACAGATACGCAGTATTTT. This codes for CSARSPVRGGNTDTQYF.

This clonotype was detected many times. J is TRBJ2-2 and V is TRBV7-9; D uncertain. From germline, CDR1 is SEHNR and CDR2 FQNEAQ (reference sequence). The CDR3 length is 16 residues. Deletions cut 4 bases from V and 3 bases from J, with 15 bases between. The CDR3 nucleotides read TGTGCCAGCAGCTATACGGTTCTGAGACACACCGGGGAGCTGTTTTTT. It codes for CASSYTVLRHTGELFF.

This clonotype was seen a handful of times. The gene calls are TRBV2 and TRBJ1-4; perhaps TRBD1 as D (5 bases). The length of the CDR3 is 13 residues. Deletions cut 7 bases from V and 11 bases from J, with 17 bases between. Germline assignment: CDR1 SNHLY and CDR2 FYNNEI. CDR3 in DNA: TGTGCCAGCAACTTGGCTGTGGGGGGGAAACTGTTTTTT. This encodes CASNLAVGGKLFF.

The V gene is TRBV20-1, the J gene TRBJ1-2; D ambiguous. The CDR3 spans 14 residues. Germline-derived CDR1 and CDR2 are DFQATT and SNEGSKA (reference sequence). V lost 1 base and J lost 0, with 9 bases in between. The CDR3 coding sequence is TGCAGTGCTAGAGGGGGAGGAACTAACTATGGCTACACCTTC. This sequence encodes CSARGGGTNYGYTF.

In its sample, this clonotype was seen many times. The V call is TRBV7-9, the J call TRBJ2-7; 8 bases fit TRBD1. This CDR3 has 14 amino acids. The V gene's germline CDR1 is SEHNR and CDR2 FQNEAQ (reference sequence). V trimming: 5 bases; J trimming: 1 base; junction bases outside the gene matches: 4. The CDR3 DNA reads TGTGCCAGCAGCCCCCGGACAGGGTCCTACGAGCAGTACTTC. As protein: CASSPRTGSYEQYF. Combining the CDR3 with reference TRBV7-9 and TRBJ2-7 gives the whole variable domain DTGVSQNPRHKITKRGQNVTFRCDPISEHNRLYWYRQTLGQGPEFLTYFQNEAQLEKSRLLSDRFSAERPKGSFSTLEIQRTEQGDSAMYLCASSPRTGSYEQYFGPGTRLTVT.

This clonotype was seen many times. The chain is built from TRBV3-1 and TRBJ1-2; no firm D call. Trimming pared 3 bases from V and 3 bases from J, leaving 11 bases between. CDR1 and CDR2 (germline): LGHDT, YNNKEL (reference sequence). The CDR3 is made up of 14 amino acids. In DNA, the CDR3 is TGTGCCAGCAGCCAGGCCGGTCGCCACTATGGCTACACCTTC. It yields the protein CASSQAGRHYGYTF.

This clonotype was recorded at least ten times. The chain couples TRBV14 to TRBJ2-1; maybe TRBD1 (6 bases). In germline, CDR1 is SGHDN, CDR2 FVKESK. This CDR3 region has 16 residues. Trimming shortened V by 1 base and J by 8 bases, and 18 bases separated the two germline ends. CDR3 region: CASSQVKGVPWDEQFF. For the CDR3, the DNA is TGTGCCAGCAGCCAAGTAAAGGGGGTACCTTGGGATGAGCAGTTCTTC.

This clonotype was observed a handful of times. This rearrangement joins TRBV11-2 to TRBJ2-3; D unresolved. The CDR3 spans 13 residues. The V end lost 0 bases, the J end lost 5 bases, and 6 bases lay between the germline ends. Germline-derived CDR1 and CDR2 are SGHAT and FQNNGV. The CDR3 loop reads CASSLDQRDTQYF. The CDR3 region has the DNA TGTGCCAGCAGCTTAGATCAAAGAGATACGCAGTATTTT.

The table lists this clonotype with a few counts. CDR3 coding DNA: TGTGCCAGCAGTGCTCCAGGTTCCAATGAGCAGTTCTTC. This gives the protein CASSAPGSNEQFF. The chain recombines TRBV25-1 with TRBJ2-1, with no clear D. The CDR3 spans 13 residues. In germline, CDR1 is MGHDK, CDR2 SYGVNS. Deletions cut 4 bases from V and 6 bases from J, with 10 bases between.

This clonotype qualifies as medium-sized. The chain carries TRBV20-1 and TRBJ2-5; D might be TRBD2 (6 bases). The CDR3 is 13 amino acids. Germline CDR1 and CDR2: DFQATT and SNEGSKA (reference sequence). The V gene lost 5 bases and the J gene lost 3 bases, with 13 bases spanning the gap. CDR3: CSAPRTGEETQYF. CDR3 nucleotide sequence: TGCAGTGCTCCAAGGACGGGAGAAGAGACCCAGTACTTC.

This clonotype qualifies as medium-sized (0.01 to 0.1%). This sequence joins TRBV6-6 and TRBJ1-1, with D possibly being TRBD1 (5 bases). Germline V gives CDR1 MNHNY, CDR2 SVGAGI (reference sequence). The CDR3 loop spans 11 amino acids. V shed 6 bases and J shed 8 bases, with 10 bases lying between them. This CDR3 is CASRKDMEAFF. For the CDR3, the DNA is TGTGCCAGCAGGAAGGACATGGAAGCTTTCTTT.

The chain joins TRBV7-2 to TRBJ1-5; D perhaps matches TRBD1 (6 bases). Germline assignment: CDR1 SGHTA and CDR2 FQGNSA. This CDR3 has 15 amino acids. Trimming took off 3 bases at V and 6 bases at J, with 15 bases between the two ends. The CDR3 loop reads CASSFGQGNGQPQHF. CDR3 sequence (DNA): TGTGCCAGCAGCTTCGGGCAGGGGAACGGTCAGCCCCAGCATTTT.

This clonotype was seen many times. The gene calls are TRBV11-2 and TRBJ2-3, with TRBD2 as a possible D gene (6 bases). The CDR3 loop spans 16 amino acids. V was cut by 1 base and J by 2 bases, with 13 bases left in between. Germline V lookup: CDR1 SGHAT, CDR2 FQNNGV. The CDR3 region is CASSLVPGAATDTQYF. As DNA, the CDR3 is TGTGCCAGCAGCTTAGTCCCGGGAGCCGCCACAGATACGCAGTATTTT.

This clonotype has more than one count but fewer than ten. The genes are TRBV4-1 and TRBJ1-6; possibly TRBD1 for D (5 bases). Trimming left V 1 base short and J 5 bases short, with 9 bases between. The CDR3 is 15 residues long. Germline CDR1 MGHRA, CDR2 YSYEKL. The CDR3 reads CASSQGQLNNSPLHF. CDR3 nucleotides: TGCGCCAGCAGCCAAGGACAGCTGAATAATTCACCCCTCCACTTT.

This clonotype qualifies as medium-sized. Here the CDR3 reads CASSSDGISNQPQHF. The CDR3 DNA sequence: TGTGCCAGCAGTTCAGACGGGATTAGCAATCAGCCCCAGCATTTT. The chain employs TRBV28 and TRBJ1-5, with unresolved D. V lost 4 bases and J 0 bases, leaving 10 bases between the germline ends. This CDR3 has 15 amino acids. Germline CDR1 MDHEN, CDR2 SYDVKM.

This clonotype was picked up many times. The CDR3 protein is CASSFTGAAGNTIYF. CDR3 in DNA: TGTGCCAGCAGCTTCACAGGGGCGGCTGGAAACACCATATATTTT. The rearrangement uses TRBV7-2 and TRBJ1-3, with 7 bases that match TRBD1. This CDR3 region has 15 residues. Germline values: CDR1 SGHTA, CDR2 FQGNSA. With 3 bases clipped from V and 2 bases from J, the junction kept 4 bases outside the gene matches.

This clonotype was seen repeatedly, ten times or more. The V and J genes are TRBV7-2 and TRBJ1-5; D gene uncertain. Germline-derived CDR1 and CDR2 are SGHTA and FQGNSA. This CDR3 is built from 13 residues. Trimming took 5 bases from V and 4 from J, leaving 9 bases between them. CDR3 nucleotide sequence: TGTGCCAGCAGCACCCGGACTAATCAGCCCCAGCATTTT. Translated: CASSTRTNQPQHF.

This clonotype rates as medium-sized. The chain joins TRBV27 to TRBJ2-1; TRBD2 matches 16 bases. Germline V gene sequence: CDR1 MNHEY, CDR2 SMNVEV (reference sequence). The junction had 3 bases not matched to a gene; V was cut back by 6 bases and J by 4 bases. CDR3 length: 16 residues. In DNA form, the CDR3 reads TGTGCCAGCAGGGGACTAGCGGGAGGGGATTACAATGAGCAGTTCTTC. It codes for CASRGLAGGDYNEQFF.

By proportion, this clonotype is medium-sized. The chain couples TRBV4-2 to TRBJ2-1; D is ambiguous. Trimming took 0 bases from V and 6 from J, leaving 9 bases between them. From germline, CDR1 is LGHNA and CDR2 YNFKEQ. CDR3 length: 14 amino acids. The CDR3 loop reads CASSQDLARNEQFF. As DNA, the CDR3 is TGTGCCAGCAGCCAAGATCTGGCGCGCAATGAGCAGTTCTTC.

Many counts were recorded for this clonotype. This chain's CDR3 is CASSLLAGGGTDTQYF. CDR3 coding DNA: TGTGCCAGCAGCCTCCTAGCGGGAGGTGGCACAGATACGCAGTATTTT. The chain joins TRBV5-4 to TRBJ2-3; 11 bases map to TRBD2. Germline lookup yields CDR1 SGHNT and CDR2 YYREEE (reference sequence). The CDR3 runs to 16 residues. V was pared by 4 bases and J by 1 base, with 5 bases of the junction left unmatched.

CDR3 coding DNA: TGTGCCAGCAGTGAACTTAGGACTGAAGCTTTCTTT. Protein product: CASSELRTEAFF. V gene TRBV6-1 combines with J gene TRBJ1-1; D unresolved. The V and J ends lost 2 bases and 5 bases respectively, with 6 bases between them. This CDR3 has 12 residues. Germline V lookup: CDR1 MNHNS, CDR2 SASEGT.